Below, 25 T cell receptor beta chains from the same sample are listed, as sequenced in a study of OX40 agonist ivuxolimab in advanced cancers. TCRdb's table, derived via immunoSEQ multiplex PCR, lists solely in-frame clones and lacks some. The sample consists of under 100,000 clones, around 90% of them appearing once. Sequences were derived from CD4+ or CD8+ T cells sorted from blood, sampled in a trial of the OX40 agonist ivuxolimab. All receptors come from an adult with an advanced solid tumor such as melanoma, head and neck, liver or kidney cancer.

CDR3 sequence: CASSGHGTAIQYF. The CDR3 DNA is TGTGCCAGCAGTGGTCACGGGACAGCCATTCAGTACTTC. The chain recombines TRBV28 with TRBJ2-4, with 7 bases that match TRBD1. V was clipped by 5 bases and J by 9 bases; unmatched bases: 7. Per germline, CDR1 MDHEN and CDR2 SYDVKM. The CDR3 spans 13 residues.

V is TRBV18 and J is TRBJ2-7, with 8 nucleotides matching TRBD1. Trimming cost V 5 bases and J 4 bases; bases outside gene matches: 13. Germline lookup yields CDR1 KGHSH and CDR2 LQKENI. The CDR3 totals 16 residues. The DNA of the CDR3 is TGTGCCAGCTCAGCGACGCGGGACAGGACCGCTTACGAGCAGTACTTC. Its translation: CASSATRDRTAYEQYF.

V gene TRBV9 combines with J gene TRBJ2-1, with 10 bases lining up with TRBD1. The J segment lost 5 bases and the V segment lost 7 bases, leaving 21 bases of the junction unmatched. The CDR3 sequence is 19 residues long. The germline CDR1 and CDR2 sequences are SGDLS and YYNGEE. CDR3 bases: TGTGCCAGCTGGGGACAGGGGTTTTTTTCCGGTCTGGCTCACAATGAGCAGTTCTTC. Encoded protein: CASWGQGFFSGLAHNEQFF.

V and J are TRBV29-1 and TRBJ2-5; D might be TRBD1 (5 bases). V was trimmed by 7 bases and J by 4 bases, leaving 13 bases between them. Germline lookup yields CDR1 SQVTM and CDR2 ANQGSEA. This CDR3 has 12 amino acids. The CDR3 sequence is CSGRATGETQYF. CDR3 bases: TGCAGCGGCAGGGCGACGGGAGAGACCCAGTACTTC.

V usage is TRBV28 and J usage is TRBJ2-3, with 8 positions matching TRBD1. V was clipped by 7 bases and J by 3 bases; unmatched bases: 18. CDR1 MDHEN and CDR2 SYDVKM come from the germline V gene. The CDR3 covers 18 residues. The DNA of the CDR3 is TGTGCCAGCATCCCCCACGGGGGTCAGGGGGCAGGGACAGATACGCAGTATTTT. Protein: CASIPHGGQGAGTDTQYF.

This chain links TRBV5-4 with TRBJ2-2, with D perhaps TRBD1 (6 bases). The CDR3 totals 16 residues. Germline CDR1 and CDR2: SGHNT and YYREEE (reference sequence). Trimming pared 0 bases from V and 6 bases from J, leaving 15 bases between. CDR3 amino acids: CASSLEPLGAAGELFF. DNA of the CDR3: TGTGCCAGCAGCTTGGAACCCCTGGGGGCCGCCGGGGAGCTGTTTTTT.

The chain uses TRBV7-2 and TRBJ2-3; D remains unclear. Per the germline V gene, CDR1 is SGHTA and CDR2 is FQGNSA. Trimming left V 4 bases short and J 0 bases short, with 5 bases between. This CDR3 contains 13 residues. This chain's CDR3 is CASSYGSTDTQYF. The CDR3 DNA reads as TGTGCCAGCAGCTATGGAAGCACAGATACGCAGTATTTT.

The chain employs TRBV28 and TRBJ2-2; TRBD1 or TRBD2 may be the D gene (5 bases each). Germline V gives CDR1 MDHEN, CDR2 SYDVKM. V gave up 1 base and J gave up 0 bases, with 9 bases separating them. This CDR3 contains 16 residues. CDR3 in amino acids: CASSLYRGANTGELFF. For the CDR3, the DNA is TGTGCCAGCAGTTTATACCGAGGGGCGAACACCGGGGAGCTGTTTTTT.

The CDR3 sequence: CASRKPVLDKWKLFF. CDR3 nucleotide sequence: TGTGCCAGCCGAAAACCTGTTTTGGATAAGTGGAAACTGTTTTTT. The chain recombines TRBV28 with TRBJ1-4, with D unresolved. CDR1 is MDHEN, CDR2 SYDVKM, per germline. V lost 8 bases and J lost 11, with 24 bases in between. This CDR3 is built from 15 residues.

The gene calls are TRBV19 and TRBJ2-7; D is unresolved. The CDR3 has 14 amino acids. With 3 bases removed from V and 0 bases from J, the gap between germline ends came to 9 bases. The V gene's germline CDR1 is LNHDA and CDR2 SQIVND (reference sequence). CDR3: CASSIMGSSYEQYF. The CDR3 region has the DNA TGTGCCAGTAGTATTATGGGCAGCTCCTACGAGCAGTACTTC.

V gene TRBV10-3 combines with J gene TRBJ2-5, with a possible D match to TRBD1 (6 bases). Trimming left V 4 bases short and J 5 bases short, with 14 bases between. The length of the CDR3 is 14 residues. The germline V gene has CDR1 ENHRY and CDR2 SYGVKD. CDR3: CAISGGQGSETQYF. CDR3 DNA: TGTGCCATCAGTGGGGGACAAGGGAGTGAGACCCAGTACTTC.

V is TRBV5-1 and J is TRBJ2-3; maybe TRBD1 (5 bases). The V and J ends lost 1 base and 0 bases respectively, with 9 bases between them. The CDR3 runs 15 residues. In germline, CDR1 is SGHRS, CDR2 YFSETQ. The CDR3 loop is CASSLQGSSTDTQYF. DNA of the CDR3: TGCGCCAGCAGCTTGCAGGGATCGAGCACAGATACGCAGTATTTT.

This chain connects TRBV11-1 to TRBJ2-7; D uncertain. The ends were cut back, 1 base at V and 2 bases at J, with 15 bases in the middle. This CDR3 comprises 16 residues. Per the germline V gene, CDR1 is SGHAT and CDR2 is FQDESV (reference sequence). The CDR3 spells CASSLGASGIPYEQYF. The CDR3 coding sequence is TGTGCCAGCAGCTTAGGGGCTAGTGGGATCCCCTACGAGCAGTACTTC. The full variable domain, its missing parts supplied by reference TRBV11-1 and TRBJ2-7, is EAEVAQSPRYKITEKSQAVAFWCDPISGHATLYWYRQILGQGPELLVQFQDESVVDDSQLPKDRFSAERLKGVDSTLKIQPAELGDSAMYLCASSLGASGIPYEQYFGPGTRLTVT.

The V and J genes are TRBV28 and TRBJ1-5, with 9 bases aligning to TRBD1. CDR1 and CDR2 (germline): MDHEN, SYDVKM. The trim removed 2 bases at V and 6 bases at J, leaving 2 bases unmatched. The CDR3 covers 14 residues. CDR3 protein: CASSLGTGFQPQHF. CDR3 coding DNA: TGTGCCAGCAGTTTAGGGACAGGGTTTCAGCCCCAGCATTTT.

J is TRBJ2-5 and V is TRBV30; D gene uncertain. The last part of the DNA fits TRBJ2-7 better; the J call may be wrong. Germline CDR1 and CDR2: GTSNPN and SVGIG (reference sequence). The CDR3 spans 14 residues. CDR3: CAWSVIGYVNEQYF. CDR3 DNA: TGTGCCTGGAGTGTAATTGGTTATGTGAACGAGCAGTACTTC.

J is TRBJ2-7 and V is TRBV18, with D possibly matching TRBD2 (6 bases). The CDR3 totals 13 residues. Trimming took 2 bases from V and 3 from J, leaving 8 bases between them. Germline assignment: CDR1 KGHSH and CDR2 LQKENI. The CDR3 sequence is CASSPASDYEQYF. The CDR3 nucleotides read TGTGCCAGCTCACCAGCTAGCGACTACGAGCAGTACTTC. Complete variable domain (other parts from reference TRBV18 and TRBJ2-7): NAGVMQNPRHLVRRRGQEARLRCSPMKGHSHVYWYRQLPEEGLKFMVYLQKENIIDESGMPKERFSAEFPKEGPSILRIQQVVRGDSAAYFCASSPASDYEQYFGPGTRLTVT.

J is TRBJ2-3 and V is TRBV11-2; 7 bases line up with TRBD1. V lost 5 bases, J lost 6 bases, and 14 bases stayed unmatched. Per germline, CDR1 SGHAT and CDR2 FQNNGV. The CDR3 spans 16 residues. The CDR3, as DNA: TGTGCCAGCAGCCAGACAGGGATGGTCTATTCGGATACGCAGTATTTT. Protein sequence: CASSQTGMVYSDTQYF.

V gene TRBV27 combines with J gene TRBJ2-7; 8 nucleotides line up with TRBD1. The CDR3 runs to 15 residues. Trimming took 6 bases from V and 4 from J; bases not matched to a gene: 11. Germline V gene lookup returns CDR1 MNHEY and CDR2 SMNVEV (reference sequence). The CDR3 DNA reads as TGTGCCAGCAGATACACCGGGACAGGCGCGTACGAGCAGTACTTC. Its translation is CASRYTGTGAYEQYF.

V and J are TRBV12-2 and TRBJ2-5; the DNA was not compared with TRBD1, the D call given in the table. TRBV12-2 is a known pseudogene. This CDR3 has 18 amino acids. DNA of the CDR3: TGTGCAAGTCGCGCGGCCCAACCAGAGGGGGAGATCCAAGAGACCCAGTACTTC. Amino acid sequence: CASRAAQPEGEIQETQYF.

The chain employs TRBV7-2 and TRBJ1-2; 8 bases align to TRBD1. The germline gives CDR1 SGHTA, CDR2 FQGNSA. V lost 4 bases to trimming and J lost 4 bases; unmatched junction nucleotides: 8. This CDR3 has 15 amino acids. The CDR3 region has the DNA TGTGCCAGCAGCTCTCGACAGGGGAATGTCTATGGCTACACCTTC. Translated, it gives CASSSRQGNVYGYTF.

This chain uses TRBV10-3 with TRBJ2-7; a possible D gene is TRBD1 (7 bases). V was pared by 1 base and J by 1 base, with 11 bases between. The CDR3 has 15 amino acids. Germline-derived CDR1 and CDR2 are ENHRY and SYGVKD. The CDR3 sequence: CAISELQGGSYEQYF. For the CDR3, the DNA is TGTGCCATCAGTGAGTTGCAGGGGGGATCCTACGAGCAGTACTTC.

This clone showed up just a few times. The chain couples TRBV5-1 to TRBJ2-7, with unresolved D. CDR1 and CDR2 from the germline V gene are SGHRS and YFSETQ. The V and J ends lost 0 bases and 4 bases respectively, with 8 bases between them. This CDR3 region has 13 residues. CDR3 amino acids: CASSLVPVYEQYF. For the CDR3, the DNA is TGCGCCAGCAGCTTGGTGCCCGTTTACGAGCAGTACTTC.

The rearrangement links TRBV30 to TRBJ1-1, with D perhaps matching TRBD1 (5 bases). The ends were cut back, 1 base at V and 4 bases at J, with 13 bases in the middle. Germline assignment: CDR1 GTSNPN and CDR2 SVGIG (reference sequence). CDR3 length equals 14 residues. The CDR3 DNA follows: TGTGCCTGGAGTGGGCTTGGGGGGGTCACTGAAGCTTTCTTT. Its protein product is CAWSGLGGVTEAFF.

V is TRBV6-1 and J is TRBJ2-7; possibly TRBD1 for D (5 bases). Germline V gene data show CDR1 as MNHNS and CDR2 as SASEGT. The V and J ends lost 6 bases and 7 bases respectively, with 10 bases between them. The CDR3 is 11 residues long. The CDR3 sequence: CASRQVEEQYF. In nucleotides, the CDR3 is TGTGCCAGCAGACAGGTAGAGGAGCAGTACTTC.

The chain recombines TRBV27 with TRBJ2-1; 9 bases agree with TRBD1. V shed 7 bases, J shed 6 bases, and the junction held 7 bases outside the gene matches. CDR1 is MNHEY and CDR2 is SMNVEV in the germline V gene (reference sequence). The CDR3 totals 14 residues. The CDR3 protein is CASTRQGGPNEQFF. Written as DNA, the CDR3 is TGTGCCAGCACCCGACAGGGGGGGCCCAATGAGCAGTTCTTC.